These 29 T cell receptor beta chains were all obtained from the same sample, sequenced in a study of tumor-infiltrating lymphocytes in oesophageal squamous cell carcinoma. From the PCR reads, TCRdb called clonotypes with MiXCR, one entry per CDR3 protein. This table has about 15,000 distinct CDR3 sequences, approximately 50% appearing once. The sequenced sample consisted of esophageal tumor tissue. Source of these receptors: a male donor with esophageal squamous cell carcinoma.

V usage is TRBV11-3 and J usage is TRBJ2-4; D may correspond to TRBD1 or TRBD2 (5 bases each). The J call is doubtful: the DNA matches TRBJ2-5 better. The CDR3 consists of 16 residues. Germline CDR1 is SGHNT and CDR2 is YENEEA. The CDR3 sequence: CASSPGLTAREETQYF. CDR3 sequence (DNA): TGTGCCAGCAGCCCCGGACTGACAGCGAGGGAAGAGACCCAGTACTTC.

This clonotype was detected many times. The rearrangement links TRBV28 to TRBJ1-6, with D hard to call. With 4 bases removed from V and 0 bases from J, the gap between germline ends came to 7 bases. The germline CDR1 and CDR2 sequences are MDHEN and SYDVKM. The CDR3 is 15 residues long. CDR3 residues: CASSSPSSYNSPLHF. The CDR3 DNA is TGTGCCAGCAGTTCTCCCAGCTCCTATAATTCACCCCTCCACTTT.

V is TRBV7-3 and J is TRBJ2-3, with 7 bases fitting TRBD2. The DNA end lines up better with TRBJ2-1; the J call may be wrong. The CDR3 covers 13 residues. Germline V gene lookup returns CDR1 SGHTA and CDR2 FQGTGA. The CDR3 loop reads CASSIGTNNEQFF. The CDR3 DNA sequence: TGTGCCAGCAGCATCGGGACTAACAATGAGCAGTTCTTC.

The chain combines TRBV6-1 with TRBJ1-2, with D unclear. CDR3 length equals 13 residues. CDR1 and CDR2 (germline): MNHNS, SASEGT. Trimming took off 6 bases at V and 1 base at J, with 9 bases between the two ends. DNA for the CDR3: TGTGCCAGCAGCGGACGGGATAACTATGGCTACACCTTC. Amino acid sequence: CASSGRDNYGYTF.

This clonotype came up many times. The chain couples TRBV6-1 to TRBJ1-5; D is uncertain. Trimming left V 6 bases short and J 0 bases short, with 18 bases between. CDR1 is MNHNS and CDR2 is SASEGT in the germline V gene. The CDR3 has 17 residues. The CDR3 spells CASSPRTSIGSNQPQHF. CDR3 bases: TGTGCCAGCAGCCCTAGAACGAGCATAGGTAGCAATCAGCCCCAGCATTTT.

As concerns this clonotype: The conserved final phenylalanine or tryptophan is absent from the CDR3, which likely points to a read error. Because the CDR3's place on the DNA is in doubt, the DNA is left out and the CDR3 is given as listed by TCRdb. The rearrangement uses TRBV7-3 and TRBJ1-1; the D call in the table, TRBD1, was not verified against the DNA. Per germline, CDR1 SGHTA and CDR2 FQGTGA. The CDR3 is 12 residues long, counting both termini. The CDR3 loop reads CASRLTPGASVR.

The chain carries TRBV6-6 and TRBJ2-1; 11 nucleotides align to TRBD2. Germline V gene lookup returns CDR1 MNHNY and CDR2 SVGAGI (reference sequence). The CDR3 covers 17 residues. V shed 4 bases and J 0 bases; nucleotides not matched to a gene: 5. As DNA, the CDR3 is TGTGCCAGCAGTTCTACTAGCGGGGGTAACTCCTACAATGAGCAGTTCTTC. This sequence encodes CASSSTSGGNSYNEQFF.

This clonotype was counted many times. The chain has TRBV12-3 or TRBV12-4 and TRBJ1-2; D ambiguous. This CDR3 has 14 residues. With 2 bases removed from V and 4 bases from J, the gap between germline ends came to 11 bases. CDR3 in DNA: TGTGCCAGCAGTTTAAGGCGGGAAGGCTATGGCTACACCTTC. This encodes CASSLRREGYGYTF.

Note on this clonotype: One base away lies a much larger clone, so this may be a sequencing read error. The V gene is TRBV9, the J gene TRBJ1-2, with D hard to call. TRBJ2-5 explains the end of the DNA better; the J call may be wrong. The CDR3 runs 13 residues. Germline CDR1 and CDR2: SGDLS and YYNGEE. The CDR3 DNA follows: TGTGCCAGCAGCGTAGGCGTAGAAGAGACCCAGTACTTC. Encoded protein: CASSVGVEETQYF.

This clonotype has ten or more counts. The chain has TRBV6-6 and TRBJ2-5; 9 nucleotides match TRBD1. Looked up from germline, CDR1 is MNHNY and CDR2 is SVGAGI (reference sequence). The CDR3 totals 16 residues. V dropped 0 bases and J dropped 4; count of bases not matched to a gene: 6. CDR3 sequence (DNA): TGTGCCAGCAGTTACTCGAAGATGACAGGGGGAGAGACCCAGTACTTC. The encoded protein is CASSYSKMTGGETQYF.

In nucleotides, the CDR3 is TGTGCCAGCAGCCCGGGGGGCCCGGAGACCCAGTACTTC. This gives the protein CASSPGGPETQYF. The chain links TRBV7-3 to TRBJ2-7; a possible D gene is TRBD2 (7 bases). The J call may be in error: the DNA end matches TRBJ2-5 better. This CDR3 has 13 residues. The V gene's germline CDR1 is SGHTA and CDR2 FQGTGA.

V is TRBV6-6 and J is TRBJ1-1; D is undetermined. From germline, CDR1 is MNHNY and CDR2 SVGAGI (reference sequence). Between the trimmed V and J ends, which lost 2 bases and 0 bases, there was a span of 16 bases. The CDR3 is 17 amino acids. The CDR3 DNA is TGTGCCAGCAGTTACCCACTCGTAAGTGGGATGAACACTGAAGCTTTCTTT. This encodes CASSYPLVSGMNTEAFF.

The CDR3 loop is CASSSSGVGNTEAFF. CDR3 nucleotides: TGTGCCAGCAGCTCGTCAGGGGTCGGGAACACTGAAGCTTTCTTT. The chain combines TRBV7-2 with TRBJ1-1, with D possibly TRBD1 on 6 matching bases. This CDR3 contains 15 residues. Per germline, CDR1 SGHTA and CDR2 FQGNSA. Trimming cost V 4 bases and J 1 base, with 13 bases left between them.

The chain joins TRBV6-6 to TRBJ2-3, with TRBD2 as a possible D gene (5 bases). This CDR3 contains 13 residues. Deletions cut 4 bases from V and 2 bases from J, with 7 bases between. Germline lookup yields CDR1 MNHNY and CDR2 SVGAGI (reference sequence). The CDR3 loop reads CASSSSNTDTQYF. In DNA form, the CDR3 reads TGTGCCAGCAGTTCTAGCAACACAGATACGCAGTATTTT.

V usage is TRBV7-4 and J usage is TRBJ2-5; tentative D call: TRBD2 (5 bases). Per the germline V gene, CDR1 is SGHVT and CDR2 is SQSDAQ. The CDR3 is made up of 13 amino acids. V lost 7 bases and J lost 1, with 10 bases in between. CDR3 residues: CASNARGQETQYF. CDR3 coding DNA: TGTGCCAGCAACGCCCGGGGCCAAGAGACCCAGTACTTC.

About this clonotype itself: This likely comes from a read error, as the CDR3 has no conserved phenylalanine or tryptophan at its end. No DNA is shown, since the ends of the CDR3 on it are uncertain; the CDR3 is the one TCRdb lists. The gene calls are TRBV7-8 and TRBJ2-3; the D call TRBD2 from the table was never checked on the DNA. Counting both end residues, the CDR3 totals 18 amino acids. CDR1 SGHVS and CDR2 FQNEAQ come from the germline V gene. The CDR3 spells CASSSLPAGVYNEQFFGP.

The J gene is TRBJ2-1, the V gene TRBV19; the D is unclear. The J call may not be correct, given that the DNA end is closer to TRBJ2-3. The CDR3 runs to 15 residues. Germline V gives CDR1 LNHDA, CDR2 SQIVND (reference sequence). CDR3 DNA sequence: TGTGCCAGTAGTATTGTGGTGGGTGGCACAGATACGCAGTATTTT. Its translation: CASSIVVGGTDTQYF.

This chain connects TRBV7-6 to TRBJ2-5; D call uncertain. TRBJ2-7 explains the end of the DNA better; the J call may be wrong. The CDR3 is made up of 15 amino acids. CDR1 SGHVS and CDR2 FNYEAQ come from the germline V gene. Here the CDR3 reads CASSLAVGSNYEQYF. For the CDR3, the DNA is TGTGCCAGCAGCTTAGCGGTTGGTAGCAACTACGAGCAGTACTTC.

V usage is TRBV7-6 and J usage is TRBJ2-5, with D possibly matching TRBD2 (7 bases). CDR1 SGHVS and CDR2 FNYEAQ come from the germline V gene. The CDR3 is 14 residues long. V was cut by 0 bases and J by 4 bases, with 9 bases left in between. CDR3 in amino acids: CASSLAGGGETQYF. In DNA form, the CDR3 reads TGTGCCAGCAGCTTAGCGGGAGGGGGAGAGACCCAGTACTTC.

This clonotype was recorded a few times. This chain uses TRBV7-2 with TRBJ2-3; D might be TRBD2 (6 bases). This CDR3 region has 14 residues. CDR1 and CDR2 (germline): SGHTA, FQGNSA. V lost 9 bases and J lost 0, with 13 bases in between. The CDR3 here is CASSRGASTDTQYF. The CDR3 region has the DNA TGTGCCAGTTCCCGCGGGGCTAGCACAGATACGCAGTATTTT.

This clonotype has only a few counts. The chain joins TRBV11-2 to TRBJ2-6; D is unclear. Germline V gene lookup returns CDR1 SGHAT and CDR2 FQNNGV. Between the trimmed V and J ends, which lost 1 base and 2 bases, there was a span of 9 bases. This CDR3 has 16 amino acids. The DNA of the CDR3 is TGTGCCAGCAGCTTAGCAGTGGTAACTGGGGCCAACGTCCTGACTTTC. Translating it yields CASSLAVVTGANVLTF.

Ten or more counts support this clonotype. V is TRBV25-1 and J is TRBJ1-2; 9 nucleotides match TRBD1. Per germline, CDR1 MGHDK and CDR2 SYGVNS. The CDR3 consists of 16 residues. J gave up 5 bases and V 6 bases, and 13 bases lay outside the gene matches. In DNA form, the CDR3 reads TGTGCCAGCAGCGGAGACCTGGGACAGGGAAGATATGGCTACACCTTC. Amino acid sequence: CASSGDLGQGRYGYTF.

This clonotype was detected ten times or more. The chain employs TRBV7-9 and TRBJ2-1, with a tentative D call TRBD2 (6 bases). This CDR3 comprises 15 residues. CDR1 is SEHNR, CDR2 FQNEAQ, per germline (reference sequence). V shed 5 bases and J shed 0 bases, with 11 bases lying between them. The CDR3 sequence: CASSPWEDSYNEQFF. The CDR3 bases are TGTGCCAGCAGCCCTTGGGAGGACTCCTACAATGAGCAGTTCTTC. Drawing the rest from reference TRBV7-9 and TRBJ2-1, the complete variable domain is DTGVSQNPRHKITKRGQNVTFRCDPISEHNRLYWYRQTLGQGPEFLTYFQNEAQLEKSRLLSDRFSAERPKGSFSTLEIQRTEQGDSAMYLCASSPWEDSYNEQFFGPGTRLTVL.

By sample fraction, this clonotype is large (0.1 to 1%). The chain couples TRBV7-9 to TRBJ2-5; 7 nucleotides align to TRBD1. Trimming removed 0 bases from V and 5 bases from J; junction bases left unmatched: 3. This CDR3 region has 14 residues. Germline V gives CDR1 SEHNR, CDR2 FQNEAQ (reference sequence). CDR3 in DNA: TGTGCCAGCAGCTTAGCCGGGACAGACGAGACCCAGTACTTC. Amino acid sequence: CASSLAGTDETQYF. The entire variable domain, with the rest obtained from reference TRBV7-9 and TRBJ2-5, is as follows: DTGVSQNPRHKITKRGQNVTFRCDPISEHNRLYWYRQTLGQGPEFLTYFQNEAQLEKSRLLSDRFSAERPKGSFSTLEIQRTEQGDSAMYLCASSLAGTDETQYFGPGTRLLVL.

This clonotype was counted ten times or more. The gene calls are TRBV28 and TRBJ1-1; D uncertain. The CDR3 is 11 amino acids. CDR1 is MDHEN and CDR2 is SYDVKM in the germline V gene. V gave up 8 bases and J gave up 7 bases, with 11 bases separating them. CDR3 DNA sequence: TGTGCCAGCCGTTCCCTCTTTGAAGCTTTCTTT. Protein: CASRSLFEAFF.

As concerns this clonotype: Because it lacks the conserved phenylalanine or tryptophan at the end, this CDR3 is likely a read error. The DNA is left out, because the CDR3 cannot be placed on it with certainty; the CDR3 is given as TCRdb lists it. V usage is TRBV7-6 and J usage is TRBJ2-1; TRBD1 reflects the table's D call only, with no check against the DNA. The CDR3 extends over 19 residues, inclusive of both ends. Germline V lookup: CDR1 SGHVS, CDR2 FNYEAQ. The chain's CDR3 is CASSPRSGQTSYNEQFFGS.

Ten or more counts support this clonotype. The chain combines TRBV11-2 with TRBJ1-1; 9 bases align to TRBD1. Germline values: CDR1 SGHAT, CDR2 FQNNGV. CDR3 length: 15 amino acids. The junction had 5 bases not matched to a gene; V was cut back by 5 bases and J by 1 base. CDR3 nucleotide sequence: TGTGCCAGCAGCCCCGGGGACAGGGCGAACACTGAAGCTTTCTTT. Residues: CASSPGDRANTEAFF. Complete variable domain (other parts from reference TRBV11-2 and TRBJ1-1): EAGVAQSPRYKIIEKRQSVAFWCNPISGHATLYWYQQILGQGPKLLIQFQNNGVVDDSQLPKDRFSAERLKGVDSTLKIQPAKLEDSAVYLCASSPGDRANTEAFFGQGTRLTVV.

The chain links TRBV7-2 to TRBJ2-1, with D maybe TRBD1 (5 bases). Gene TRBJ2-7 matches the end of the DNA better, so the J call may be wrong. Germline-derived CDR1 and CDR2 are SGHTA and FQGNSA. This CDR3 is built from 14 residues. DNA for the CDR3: TGTGCCAGCAGCTTAGTGACAGCTTCCTACGAGCAGTACTTC. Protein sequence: CASSLVTASYEQYF.

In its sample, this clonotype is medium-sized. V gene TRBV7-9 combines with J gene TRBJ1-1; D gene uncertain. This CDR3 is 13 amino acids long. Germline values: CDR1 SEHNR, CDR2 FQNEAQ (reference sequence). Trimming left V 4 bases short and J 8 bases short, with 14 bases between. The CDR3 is CASSWFVGTEAFF. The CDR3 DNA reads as TGTGCCAGCAGCTGGTTTGTGGGCACCGAAGCTTTCTTT.